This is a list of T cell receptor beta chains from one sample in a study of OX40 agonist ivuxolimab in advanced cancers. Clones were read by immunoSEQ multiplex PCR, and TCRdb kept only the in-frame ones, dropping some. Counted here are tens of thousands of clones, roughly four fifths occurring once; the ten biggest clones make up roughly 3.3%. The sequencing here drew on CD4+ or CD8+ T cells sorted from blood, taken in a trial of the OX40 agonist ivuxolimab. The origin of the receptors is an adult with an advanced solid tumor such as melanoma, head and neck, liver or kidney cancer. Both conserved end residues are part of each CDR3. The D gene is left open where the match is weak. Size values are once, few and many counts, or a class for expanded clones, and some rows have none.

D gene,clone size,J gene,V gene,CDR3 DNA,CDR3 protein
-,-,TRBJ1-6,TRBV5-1,TGCGCCAGAATGAATGTATACAGAATTAATTCACCCCTCCACTTT,CARMNVYRINSPLHF
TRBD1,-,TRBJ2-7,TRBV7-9,TGTGCCAGCAGGAAATCCGGGACAGGGGTCGAGCAGTACTTC,CASRKSGTGVEQYF
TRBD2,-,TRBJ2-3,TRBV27,TGTGCCAGCAGTTATAGCGGGGAGAGCACAGATACGCAGTATTTT,CASSYSGESTDTQYF
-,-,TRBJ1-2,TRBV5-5,TGTGCCAGCAGCTTGGTGGGGGACTATGGCTACACCTTC,CASSLVGDYGYTF
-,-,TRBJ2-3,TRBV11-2,TGTGCCAGCAGCTTAGTGAATGGGCCGCAGTATTTT,CASSLVNGPQYF
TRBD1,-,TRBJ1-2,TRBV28,TGTGCCAGCACTACCGGGACAGTTCCACCCTATGGCTACACCTTC,CASTTGTVPPYGYTF
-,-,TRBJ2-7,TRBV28,TGTGCCAGCACCTTATCGGCCACCCAGGGTTCCTACGAGCAGTACTTC,CASTLSATQGSYEQYF
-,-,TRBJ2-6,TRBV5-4,TGTGCCAGCAGCCTCGGGCAGACAAGGGCCAACGTCCTGACTTTC,CASSLGQTRANVLTF
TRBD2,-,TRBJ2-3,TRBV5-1,TGCGCCAGCAGTCCCGGCGGGGAGGGGGATACGCAGTATTTT,CASSPGGEGDTQYF
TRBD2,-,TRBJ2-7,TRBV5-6,TGTGCCAGCAGCCGACCCCTAGCGGGGTCCTACGAGCAGTACTTC,CASSRPLAGSYEQYF
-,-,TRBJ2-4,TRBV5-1,TGCGCCAGCAGCCCCGATGGCAGGTCCAGCATTCAGTACTTC,CASSPDGRSSIQYF
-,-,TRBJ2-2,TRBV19,TGTGCCAGTAGCCAGGTGGGGGACTCCGGGGAGCTGTTTTTT,CASSQVGDSGELFF
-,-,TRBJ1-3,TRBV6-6,TGTGCCAGCAGCCAAGGGAGTTCTGGAAACACCATATATTTT,CASSQGSSGNTIYF
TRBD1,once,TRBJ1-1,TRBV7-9,TGTGCCAGCAGCTTACAGGGGGCGCTTGGCACTGAAGCTTTCTTT,CASSLQGALGTEAFF
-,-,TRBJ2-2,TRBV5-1,TGCGCCAGCAGCTTCAACAGGGAACCTACCGGGGAGCTGTTTTTT,CASSFNREPTGELFF
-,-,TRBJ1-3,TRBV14,TGTGCCAGCAGTAGGGACTCTGGAAACACCATATATTTT,CASSRDSGNTIYF
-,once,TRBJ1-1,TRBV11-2,TGTGCCAGCAGCTTAGATTATTACCGGGGGGGGCCCCTGGAAGCTTTCTTT,CASSLDYYRGGPLEAFF
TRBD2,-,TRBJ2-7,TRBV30,TGTGCCTGGATGCTTGCGGGGGGGCGAGACGAGCAGTACTTC,CAWMLAGGRDEQYF
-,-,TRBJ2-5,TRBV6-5,TGTGCCAGCAGTTACTCTCGTGGAGGGGATTCCGCCCAGTACTTC,CASSYSRGGDSAQYF
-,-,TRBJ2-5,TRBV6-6,TGTGCCAGCAGCCCCGGGGAGACCCAGTACTTC,CASSPGETQYF
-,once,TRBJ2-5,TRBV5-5,TGTGCCAGCAGCTTGGATGGACAGCTACAAGAGACCCAGTACTTC,CASSLDGQLQETQYF
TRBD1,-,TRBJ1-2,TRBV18,TGTGCCAGCTCACCGGGGACAGAGTATGGCTACACCTTC,CASSPGTEYGYTF
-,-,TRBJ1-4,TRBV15,TGTGCCACCAGCAGAGATCGTGAAAAACTGTTTTTT,CATSRDREKLFF
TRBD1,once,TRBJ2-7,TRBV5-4,TGTGCCAGCAGCTTTGGACAGGACTCCTACGAGCAGTACTTC,CASSFGQDSYEQYF
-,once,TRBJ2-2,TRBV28,TGTGCCAGCAGTTTAATGGCTTCGGGACCTAACACCGGGGAGCTGTTTTTT,CASSLMASGPNTGELFF
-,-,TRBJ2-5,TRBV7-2,TGTGCCAGCAGCTTAGAGTACTGGGAGACCCAGTACTTC,CASSLEYWETQYF
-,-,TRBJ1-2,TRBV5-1,TGCGCCAGCAGCTTGGAAGCGACCCAAGCCCTCTCAATCTATGGCTACACCTTC,CASSLEATQALSIYGYTF
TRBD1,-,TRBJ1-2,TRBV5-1,TGCGCCAGCAGCCTGACAGGGCTAAGCTATGGCTACACCTTC,CASSLTGLSYGYTF
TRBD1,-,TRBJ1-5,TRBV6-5,TGTGCCAGCAGTTCAGGGGGCGCATACAATCAGCCCCAGCATTTT,CASSSGGAYNQPQHF
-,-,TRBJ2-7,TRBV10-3,TGTGCCATCAGTGCAAGGGACGAGCAGTACTTC,CAISARDEQYF
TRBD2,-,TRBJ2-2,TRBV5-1,TGCGCCAGCAGCAGATCTAGCGGGGGGCCTTCGAACACCGGGGAGCTGTTTTTT,CASSRSSGGPSNTGELFF
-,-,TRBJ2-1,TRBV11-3,TGTGCCAGCAGCTTAGATAGTGGCCGCCTTACCTACAATGAGCAGTTCTTC,CASSLDSGRLTYNEQFF
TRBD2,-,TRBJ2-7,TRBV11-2,TGTGCCAGCAGCTTAGGGTCGGGGGGGCGACTTTTTACCGAGCAGTACTTC,CASSLGSGGRLFTEQYF
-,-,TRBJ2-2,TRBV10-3,TGTGCCACTAAACAGACCGGGGCCGGGGAGCTGTTTTTT,CATKQTGAGELFF
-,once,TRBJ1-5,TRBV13,TGTGCCAGCAGCTTAGGGCCCCGGGGCCCTCAGCCCCAGCATTTT,CASSLGPRGPQPQHF
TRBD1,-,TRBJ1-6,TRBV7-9,TGTGCCAGCAGCCAACGCACAGGGGGGAATTCACCCCTCCACTTT,CASSQRTGGNSPLHF
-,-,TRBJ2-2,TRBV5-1,TGCGCCAGCAGCCGAGAGACCGGGGAGCTGTTTTTT,CASSRETGELFF
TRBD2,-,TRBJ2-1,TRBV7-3,TGTGCCAGCAGCTTATTGGGTAGCGGGGGCTACAATGAGCAGTTCTTC,CASSLLGSGGYNEQFF
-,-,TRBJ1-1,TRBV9,TGTGCCAGCAGCGAGTTTGGACAGCTTAACACTGAAGCTTTCTTT,CASSEFGQLNTEAFF
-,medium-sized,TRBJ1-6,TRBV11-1,TGTGCCAGCAGCGGCAGTGGGTGGTCACCCCTCCACTTT,CASSGSGWSPLHF
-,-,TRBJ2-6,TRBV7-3,TGTGCCAGCAGCTTAGGTGGGGCCAACGTCCTGACTTTC,CASSLGGANVLTF
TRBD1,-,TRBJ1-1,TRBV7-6,TGTGCCAGCAGCTCCTCCGTACAGGGGGTTGGAGCTTTCTTT,CASSSSVQGVGAFF
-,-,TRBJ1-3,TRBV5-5,TGTGCCAGCAGCTGGGTGACAGGTAGGCTAATCCGAAACACCATATATTTT,CASSWVTGRLIRNTIYF
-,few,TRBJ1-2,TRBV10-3,TGTGCCATCAGCGCGACAGCTGTTGCCTATGGCTACACCTTC,CAISATAVAYGYTF
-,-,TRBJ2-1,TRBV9,TGTGCCAGCAGCCCGTCATTCTTCTCCTTGTTCTTC,CASSPSFFSLFF
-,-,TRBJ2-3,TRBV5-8,TGTGCCAGCAGCTTCGGGCGGCGGCGCGGCACAGATACGCAGTATTTT,CASSFGRRRGTDTQYF
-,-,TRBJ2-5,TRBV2,TGTGCCAGTTCACAGGGAATTAGCGAGACCCAGTACTTC,CASSQGISETQYF
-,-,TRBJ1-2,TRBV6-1,TGTGCCAGCAGTGATAATCAGGGAAGAGGTGGCTACACCTTC,CASSDNQGRGGYTF
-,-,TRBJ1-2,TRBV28,TGTGCCAGCAGTTTGCCCTCCACAGTGGTAGGCTACACCTTC,CASSLPSTVVGYTF
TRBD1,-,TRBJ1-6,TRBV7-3,TGTGCCAGCAGCTTAAAGGGGACAGGTTTTAATTCACCCCTCCACTTT,CASSLKGTGFNSPLHF
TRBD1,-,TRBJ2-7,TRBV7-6,TGTGCCAGCAGCTTCTCCGCCTTCGGGGACAGCGGCTCCTACGAGCAGTACTTC,CASSFSAFGDSGSYEQYF
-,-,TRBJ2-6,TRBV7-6,TGTGCCAGCAGCTTAATTTCTGGGGCCAACGTCCTGACTTTC,CASSLISGANVLTF
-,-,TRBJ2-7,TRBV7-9,TGTGCCAGCAGCTTAGTCCCCGAGGGCGAAACCTACGAGCAGTACTTC,CASSLVPEGETYEQYF
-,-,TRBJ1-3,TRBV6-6,TGTGCCAGCTTCGTGTCGGGCACCATATATTTT,CASFVSGTIYF
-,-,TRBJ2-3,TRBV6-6,TGTGCCAGCAGTTACCACCCGCCCACGTTTAGCGATACGCAGTATTTT,CASSYHPPTFSDTQYF
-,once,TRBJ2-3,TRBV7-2,TGTGCCAGCAGTTCCTACCAACTCACAGATACGCAGTATTTT,CASSSYQLTDTQYF